Detailed here is one TCR beta chain. The sample belongs to a study of blood T cell repertoires in COVID-19. Study context: Both acute and convalescent COVID-19 samples were obtained from the United States, Italy and Spain. Sample material is recorded as cDNA or gDNA derived from T cells, B-cell-depleted T cells, or PBMCs.

The CDR3 contains 15 residues. The V end lost 3 bases, the J end lost 6 bases, and 17 bases lay between the germline ends. CDR1 LNHDA and CDR2 SQIVND come from the germline V gene (reference sequence). Authors' data handling: For nucleated cells, counts were estimated from reference gene primer amplification. The table came from immunoSEQ multiplex PCR; TCRdb's copy has only in-frame clones and leaves some out. For V, J and clone size, that table is used; D and trimming come from the DNA. Of tens of thousands of clones listed, approximately 80% are singletons. The chain has TRBV19 and TRBJ1-1, with D perhaps TRBD1 (6 bases). The TCR originated in a human donor in a cohort sampled during active COVID-19. The source material was peripheral blood. Here the CDR3 reads CASSIDGRKGAEAFF. In DNA, the CDR3 is TGTGCCAGTAGTATCGATGGGAGAAAGGGGGCTGAAGCTTTCTTT.